This T cell receptor (beta chain) was captured by sequencing in a study of tissue T cells after allogeneic stem cell transplantation. V shed 2 bases and J shed 2 bases, with 14 bases lying between them. The CDR3 loop spans 16 amino acids. CDR1 and CDR2 from the germline V gene are MNHDT and YYDKIL. Noted time point: mouse harvest day 14 after allogeneic transplant. Mouse grafts combined 10^7 T-cell-depleted bone marrow cells with 10^6 splenic CD5+ T cells. Notes on this clone: The gene names here belong to mouse. The DNA ends 1 residue before the CDR3 does, and the rest of the CDR3 is filled in from the germline J gene.

Produced via immunoSEQ multiplex PCR; TCRdb's table is partial and in-frame only. The data show about 2,900 clones, over 40% seen once. The rearrangement uses TRBV17 and TRBJ2-4, with D tentatively TRBD2 (5 bases). Sequenced: gut tissue. The TCR comes from a female BALB/c mouse given C57BL/6 T cells with graft-versus-host disease after an allogeneic hematopoietic cell transplant. The sequenced CDR3 bases are TGTGCTAGCAGTAGATGGGGTGAGAGAGTTCAAAACACCTTGTAC. Protein sequence: CASSRWGERVQNTLY. The full-length CDR3 reads as CASSRWGERVQNTLYF.